This record concerns one T cell receptor (beta chain) sequence. Its antigen is undetermined. Trimming removed 3 bases from V and 4 bases from J; junction bases left unmatched: 13. Germline V CDR1 and CDR2: SGHDT, YYEEEE. This CDR3 spans 17 amino acids. Sequencing targeted expressed TCRB transcripts, as all isolated RNA had been reverse transcribed. Roughly 1 million reads were obtained per stem cell-like memory T cell sample on average. Method: immunoSEQ multiplex PCR; TCRdb's copy keeps in-frame clones and lacks some. The sample yields about 40,000 clones, around 50% seen once. This sample is drawn from a study of beta chain features in type 1 diabetes. Study-wide results and limits: TCRB CDR3s were moderately but significantly shorter in Type 1 diabetes patients in all four CD4+ subsets. At VDJ recombination sites, type 1 diabetes patients had fewer insertions and more deleted nucleotides.

J is TRBJ2-3 and V is TRBV5-6; 8 bases are a match to TRBD2. The clonotype comes from a woman in her 30s in good health. Sequenced sample: stem cell memory CD4+ T cells from blood. The CDR3 DNA reads as TGTGCCAGCAGCTCGGTCCGGCACGGGAGGGTCGCAGATACGCAGTATTTT. Translating gives CASSSVRHGRVADTQYF.